These 19 T cell receptor beta chains originate from one sample sequenced in a study of vaccination effects on CD4 cells after COVID-19. These receptors lack a known antigen. Some clones are missing from TCRdb's copy, which holds only in-frame ones; the method was immunoSEQ multiplex PCR. The table lists 20,000 to 30,000 clones, around 82% of them singletons, with about 15% in the top ten. Peptide-pool stimulation followed by sequencing identified expanded antigen-specific CD4+ clonotypes in the ViraFEST assay. Having been cultured for roughly 11 days, the cells underwent CD4+ T cell isolation. This person's SARS-CoV-2 infection, confirmed by PCR, occurred between March and December 2020. Here the sequenced sample was CD4+ T cells from PBMCs cultured with HCoV-NL63 spike peptides, taken before COVID-19 vaccination. These receptors all come from a human donor who had a prior SARS-CoV-2 infection.

V and J are TRBV7-9 and TRBJ1-1, with a weak D call TRBD1 (5 bases). Trimming cost V 6 bases and J 6 bases, with 20 bases left between them. The germline V gene encodes CDR1 SEHNR and CDR2 FQNEAQ (reference sequence). The CDR3 extends over 15 amino acids. Here the CDR3 DNA reads TGTGCCAGCAGAGGAAGGGCGGGTGGGGACTCTGAAGCTTTCTTT. It translates to CASRGRAGGDSEAFF.

The chain employs TRBV18 and TRBJ1-4, with TRBD1 identical over 8 bases. Germline CDR1 is KGHSH and CDR2 is LQKENI. After removal of 2 bases from V and 7 bases from J, the junction contained 6 bases not matched to a gene. The CDR3 has 15 amino acids. For the CDR3, the DNA is TGTGCCAGCTCACCAAATACAGGGGGTTTTGAAAAACTGTTTTTT. Protein sequence: CASSPNTGGFEKLFF.

The V call is TRBV7-9, the J call TRBJ2-7, with 10 bases aligning to TRBD1. The CDR3 extends over 16 amino acids. V shed 5 bases and J 6 bases; nucleotides not matched to a gene: 13. Germline CDR1 reads SEHNR; CDR2 reads FQNEAQ (reference sequence). The CDR3 bases are TGTGCCAGCAGCCATACACCGGGACAGGGGACCGGCGAGCAGTACTTC. It yields the protein CASSHTPGQGTGEQYF.

DNA of the CDR3: TGTGCCAGCAGTTTAGGTTCTAGCGGCTACGAGCAGTACTTC. This sequence encodes CASSLGSSGYEQYF. The chain links TRBV28 to TRBJ2-7; TRBD2 matches at 7 bases. Germline-derived CDR1 and CDR2 are MDHEN and SYDVKM. The CDR3 sequence is 14 residues long. V lost 2 bases, J lost 3 bases, and 4 bases stayed unmatched.

V gene TRBV11-1 combines with J gene TRBJ2-7; a possible D gene is TRBD2 (6 bases). CDR1 is SGHAT, CDR2 FQDESV, per germline (reference sequence). The V and J ends lost 4 bases and 6 bases respectively, with 13 bases between them. The CDR3 has 13 residues. The CDR3 sequence: CASSWTGEREQYF. CDR3 in DNA: TGTGCCAGCAGCTGGACGGGGGAGCGCGAGCAGTACTTC.

In its sample, this clone was seen once. This chain connects TRBV19 to TRBJ2-3; tentative D call: TRBD2 (5 bases). V was clipped by 3 bases and J by 2 bases, with 6 bases between them. The CDR3 length is 13 residues. Germline V lookup: CDR1 LNHDA, CDR2 SQIVND (reference sequence). The CDR3: CASSIGVTDTQYF. The DNA for the CDR3 is TGTGCCAGTAGTATCGGGGTCACAGATACGCAGTATTTT.

The rearrangement uses TRBV5-1 and TRBJ2-3; D is unclear. Germline values: CDR1 SGHRS, CDR2 YFSETQ. V lost 0 bases, J lost 0 bases, and 11 bases lay in between. The length of the CDR3 is 16 residues. The CDR3 here is CASSLDPSGSTDTQYF. DNA of the CDR3: TGCGCCAGCAGCTTGGACCCCTCTGGTAGCACAGATACGCAGTATTTT.

The genes are TRBV7-2 and TRBJ1-2; D is unresolved. V was pared by 1 base and J by 6 bases, with 15 bases between. Per germline, CDR1 SGHTA and CDR2 FQGNSA. This CDR3 is built from 15 residues. The CDR3 protein is CASSLDRGQSHGYTF. CDR3 bases: TGTGCCAGCAGCTTAGATCGTGGGCAAAGCCATGGCTACACCTTC.

This sequence joins TRBV4-1 and TRBJ1-2; D is ambiguous. The V end lost 1 base, the J end lost 2 bases, and 14 bases lay between the germline ends. The CDR3 is 16 residues long. The germline V gene has CDR1 MGHRA and CDR2 YSYEKL. The CDR3 protein is CASSQGPWADNYGYTF. The CDR3 DNA reads as TGCGCCAGCAGCCAAGGTCCTTGGGCGGACAACTATGGCTACACCTTC.

The chain uses TRBV4-1 and TRBJ1-2; 12 bases agree with TRBD1. The CDR3 is made up of 17 amino acids. V lost 0 bases, J lost 7 bases, and 9 bases stayed unmatched. The germline V gene has CDR1 MGHRA and CDR2 YSYEKL. The CDR3 is CASSQDSPGQGASGYTF. CDR3 bases: TGCGCCAGCAGCCAAGATTCGCCGGGACAGGGGGCGTCTGGCTACACCTTC.

The V gene is TRBV30, the J gene TRBJ1-4; the match to TRBD1 covers 8 bases. CDR1 and CDR2 (germline): GTSNPN, SVGIG (reference sequence). The CDR3 length is 13 residues. V lost 6 bases, J lost 3 bases, and 3 bases stayed unmatched. The CDR3 region is CACGQGPNEKLFF. CDR3 in DNA: TGTGCCTGCGGACAGGGTCCTAATGAAAAACTGTTTTTT.

The rearrangement links TRBV5-3 to TRBJ1-5, with TRBD1 matching 8 bases. TRBV5-3 is assigned to the ORF class and has an uncertain function. The CDR3 is 15 residues long. V lost 10 bases and J lost 4; bases outside the gene matches: 13. CDR3 sequence: CAGKLGQGENQPQHF. The CDR3 nucleotides read TGTGCCGGAAAATTAGGACAGGGCGAGAATCAGCCCCAGCATTTT.

This chain joins TRBV6-5 and TRBJ1-4, with D maybe TRBD1 (5 bases). V was shortened by 7 bases and J by 3 bases, with 12 bases between the two germline ends. The CDR3 has 14 residues. Per the germline V gene, CDR1 is MNHEY and CDR2 is SVGAGI. CDR3 sequence reads: CASTWGRANEKLFF. The CDR3 nucleotides are TGTGCCAGCACGTGGGGCCGAGCTAATGAAAAACTGTTTTTT.

This rearrangement joins TRBV7-9 to TRBJ1-4; D gene uncertain. The CDR3 is 15 amino acids. CDR1 is SEHNR and CDR2 is FQNEAQ in the germline V gene (reference sequence). V dropped 3 bases and J dropped 8 bases, with 16 bases sitting between them. CDR3 amino acids: CASSFNGLLEEKLFF. Here the CDR3 DNA reads TGTGCCAGCAGCTTTAACGGTTTGCTGGAAGAAAAACTGTTTTTT.

In its sample, this clone was seen a few times. The chain links TRBV2 to TRBJ2-1, with D unresolved. CDR1 is SNHLY, CDR2 FYNNEI, per germline. The CDR3 has 15 residues. Trimming removed 6 bases from V and 5 bases from J, with 17 bases in between. The chain's CDR3 is CASRMGIRSDNEQFF. The CDR3 nucleotides read TGTGCCAGCAGGATGGGGATAAGGTCCGACAATGAGCAGTTCTTC.

This clone was found a few times. V and J are TRBV3-1 (or the pseudogene TRBV3-2) and TRBJ2-7; the D is unclear. The germline V gene encodes CDR1 LGHDT and CDR2 YNNKEL (reference sequence). Trimming stripped 0 bases from V and 0 bases from J, with 9 bases between. The CDR3 is 15 amino acids. The CDR3 nucleotides read TGTGCCAGCAGCCAAGAAGCCAGTATCTCCTACGAGCAGTACTTC. Protein sequence: CASSQEASISYEQYF.

DNA of the CDR3: TGTGCCAGCAGCTCCCGACGGAGGGATGAGCAGTTCTTC. Protein: CASSSRRRDEQFF. This chain connects TRBV7-2 to TRBJ2-1, with D possibly being TRBD2 (6 bases). Germline V gene sequence: CDR1 SGHTA, CDR2 FQGNSA. CDR3 length: 13 residues. The V gene lost 4 bases and the J gene lost 8 bases, with 12 bases spanning the gap.

This clone is categorized as medium-sized (0.01 to 0.1%). Distinct nucleotide sequences in the sample also encode this CDR3. The genes are TRBV7-8 and TRBJ2-1; no clear D. This CDR3 is built from 16 residues. Germline-derived CDR1 and CDR2 are SGHVS and FQNEAQ. Trimming took 2 bases from V and 4 from J, leaving 15 bases between them. CDR3 sequence: CASSLFGRTSYNEQFF. CDR3 sequence (DNA): TGTGCCAGCAGCTTATTCGGGCGGACGTCTTACAATGAGCAGTTCTTC.

V and J are TRBV2 and TRBJ1-3, with D perhaps TRBD1 (5 bases). Trimming removed 3 bases from V and 4 bases from J, with 10 bases in between. Germline CDR1 SNHLY, CDR2 FYNNEI. The CDR3 sequence is 14 residues long. The chain's CDR3 is CASSDRQGGNTIYF. CDR3 coding DNA: TGTGCCAGCAGTGATCGGCAGGGAGGAAACACCATATATTTT.